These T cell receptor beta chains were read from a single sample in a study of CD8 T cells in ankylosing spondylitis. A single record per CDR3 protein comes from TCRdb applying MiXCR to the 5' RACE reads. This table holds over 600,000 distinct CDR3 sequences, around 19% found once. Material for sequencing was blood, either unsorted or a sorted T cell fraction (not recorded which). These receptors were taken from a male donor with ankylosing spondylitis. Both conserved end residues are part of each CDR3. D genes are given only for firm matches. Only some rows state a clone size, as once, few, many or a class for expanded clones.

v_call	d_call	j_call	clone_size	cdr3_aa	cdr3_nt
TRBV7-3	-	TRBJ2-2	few	CASSSLDGELFF	TGTGCCAGCAGCTCCTTAGACGGGGAGCTGTTTTTT
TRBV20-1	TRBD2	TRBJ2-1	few	CSGMGPSGDYEQFF	TGCAGTGGAATGGGGCCTAGCGGGGACTATGAGCAGTTCTTC
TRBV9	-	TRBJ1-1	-	CASSAFGTMNTEAFF	TGTGCCAGCAGCGCGTTCGGGACAATGAACACTGAAGCTTTCTTT
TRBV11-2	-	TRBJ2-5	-	CASSLESGLPGETQYF	TGTGCCAGCAGCTTAGAAAGCGGCCTCCCGGGGGAGACCCAGTACTTC
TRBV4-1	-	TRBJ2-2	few	CASKGPVGTGELFF	TGCGCCAGCAAGGGGCCCGTCGGGACCGGGGAGCTGTTTTTT
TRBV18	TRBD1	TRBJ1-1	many	CASSPKQGQGEAFF	TGTGCCAGCTCACCTAAACAGGGGCAGGGTGAAGCTTTCTTT
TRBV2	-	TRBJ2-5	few	CASSEGGTYLETQYF	TGTGCCAGCAGTGAAGGGGGGACATACTTGGAGACCCAGTACTTC
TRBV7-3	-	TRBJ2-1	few	CASSSRGQGKYEQFF	TGTGCCAGCAGCTCAAGGGGACAAGGCAAATATGAGCAGTTCTTC
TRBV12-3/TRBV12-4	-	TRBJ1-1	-	CASSVGPGPGDTEAFF	TGTGCCAGCAGCGTGGGGCCGGGTCCCGGCGACACTGAAGCTTTCTTT
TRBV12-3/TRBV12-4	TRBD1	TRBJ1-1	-	CASSFQGAGDTEAFF	TGTGCCAGCAGTTTTCAGGGGGCAGGGGACACTGAAGCTTTCTTT
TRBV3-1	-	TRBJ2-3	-	CASSQEEGRRIDTQYF	TGTGCCAGCAGCCAAGAGGAGGGGAGACGGATAGATACGCAGTATTTT
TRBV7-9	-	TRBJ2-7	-	CASSRTELYEQYF	TGTGCCAGCAGCCGTACAGAACTCTACGAGCAGTACTTC
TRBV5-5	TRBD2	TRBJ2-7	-	CASSRTVAGSYEQYF	TGTGCCAGCAGCCGCACCGTAGCGGGGAGCTACGAGCAGTACTTC
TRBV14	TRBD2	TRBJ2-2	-	CASSQLAGGNTGELFF	TGTGCCAGCAGCCAACTAGCGGGAGGGAACACCGGGGAGCTGTTTTTT
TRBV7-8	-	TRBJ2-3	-	CASSLGWGTPDTQYF	TGTGCCAGCAGCTTAGGCTGGGGCACCCCAGATACGCAGTATTTT
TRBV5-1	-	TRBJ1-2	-	CASSVWDANYGYTF	TGCGCCAGCAGCGTATGGGACGCTAACTATGGCTACACCTTC
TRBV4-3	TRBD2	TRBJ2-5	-	CASSQGPSGGSRAETQYF	TGCGCCAGCAGCCAAGGTCCTAGCGGGGGATCAAGGGCGGAGACCCAGTACTTC
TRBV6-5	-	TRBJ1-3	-	CASSYGSATLSSGNTIYF	TGTGCCAGCAGTTACGGGTCAGCAACCCTTAGCTCTGGAAACACCATATATTTT
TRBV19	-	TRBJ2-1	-	CASSIGSFDEQFF	TGTGCCAGTAGTATAGGAAGCTTCGATGAGCAGTTCTTC
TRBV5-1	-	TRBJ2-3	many	CASSLEGDTQYF	TGCGCCAGCAGCTTGGAGGGGGATACGCAGTATTTT
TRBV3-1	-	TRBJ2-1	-	CASSQEDHNEQFF	TGTGCCAGCAGCCAAGAGGACCACAATGAGCAGTTCTTC
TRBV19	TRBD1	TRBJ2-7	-	CASSPAGTGTYEQYF	TGTGCCAGTAGCCCCGCGGGGACAGGGACCTACGAGCAGTACTTC
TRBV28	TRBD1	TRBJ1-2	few	CASRQLDRASGDTF	TGTGCCAGCAGGCAACTCGACAGGGCGTCCGGAGACACCTTC
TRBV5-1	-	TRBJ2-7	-	CASSLGSSGTYEQYF	TGCGCCAGCAGCTTGGGATCGTCGGGGACCTACGAGCAGTACTTC
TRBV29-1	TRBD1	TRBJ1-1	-	CSARQGANTEAFF	TGCAGCGCTAGGCAGGGGGCGAACACTGAAGCTTTCTTT
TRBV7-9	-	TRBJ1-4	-	CASSSGTPSTNEKLFF	TGTGCCAGCAGCTCCGGGACACCCTCAACTAATGAAAAACTGTTTTTT
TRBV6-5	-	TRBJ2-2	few	CASSYSPGDTGELFF	TGTGCCAGCAGTTACTCACCGGGGGACACCGGGGAGCTGTTTTTT
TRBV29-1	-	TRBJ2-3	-	CSVEDRASTRTDTQYF	TGCAGCGTTGAAGATCGGGCTAGCACCCGCACAGATACGCAGTATTTT
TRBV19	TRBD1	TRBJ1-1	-	CASTSKGQDTEAFF	TGTGCCAGTACCTCCAAGGGACAGGACACTGAAGCTTTCTTT
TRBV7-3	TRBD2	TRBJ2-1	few	CASSLSISGSGDEQFF	TGTGCCAGCAGCTTAAGTATTAGCGGGAGTGGCGATGAGCAGTTCTTC
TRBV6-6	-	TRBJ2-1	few	CASSPMLYGEQFF	TGTGCCAGCAGCCCTATGTTATATGGGGAGCAGTTCTTC
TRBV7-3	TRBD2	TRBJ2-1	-	CASRQSGTNEQFF	TGTGCCAGCAGACAGAGCGGGACCAATGAGCAGTTCTTC
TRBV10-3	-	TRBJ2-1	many	CAISESRGTRGDEQFF	TGTGCCATCAGTGAGTCACGAGGAACCAGGGGCGATGAGCAGTTCTTC
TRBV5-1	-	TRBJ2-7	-	CASSFTTGLVAYEQYF	TGCGCCAGCAGCTTTACCACAGGGTTAGTGGCCTACGAGCAGTACTTC
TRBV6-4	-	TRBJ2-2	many	CASSDRGESGELFF	TGTGCCAGCAGTGACCGGGGAGAAAGCGGGGAGCTGTTTTTT
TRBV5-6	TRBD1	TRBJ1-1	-	CASTGTGTVNTEAFF	TGTGCCAGCACGGGGACCGGGACAGTGAACACTGAAGCTTTCTTT
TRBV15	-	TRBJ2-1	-	CATSRDLSSQGYNEQFF	TGTGCCACCAGCAGAGATTTGAGCAGCCAAGGGTACAATGAGCAGTTCTTC
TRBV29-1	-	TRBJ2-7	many	CSAKGGVLDFEQYF	TGCAGCGCCAAGGGGGGGGTGCTAGATTTTGAGCAGTACTTC
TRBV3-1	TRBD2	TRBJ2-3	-	CASSKTSRSTDTQYF	TGTGCCAGCAGCAAGACTAGCAGAAGCACAGATACGCAGTATTTT
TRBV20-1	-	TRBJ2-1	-	CSARGVAEQFF	TGCAGTGCTAGAGGGGTGGCAGAGCAGTTCTTC
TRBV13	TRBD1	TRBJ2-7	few	CASREGSQGVDEQYF	TGTGCCAGCAGGGAAGGGTCACAGGGGGTTGACGAGCAGTACTTC
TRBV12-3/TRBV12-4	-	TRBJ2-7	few	CASSYREKPYEQYF	TGTGCCAGCAGTTACAGGGAAAAACCCTACGAGCAGTACTTC
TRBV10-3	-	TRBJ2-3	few	CAISESMVTDTQYF	TGTGCCATCAGTGAGTCGATGGTTACAGATACGCAGTATTTT
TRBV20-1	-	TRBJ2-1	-	CSALTDYNEQFF	TGCAGTGCTCTTACAGATTACAATGAGCAGTTCTTC
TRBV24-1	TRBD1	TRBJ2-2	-	CATSDRMTGTGDTGELFF	TGTGCCACCAGTGATCGAATGACCGGGACAGGGGACACCGGGGAGCTGTTTTTT
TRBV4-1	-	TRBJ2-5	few	CASSQVRGTNQETQYF	TGCGCCAGCAGCCAAGTGAGGGGGACAAACCAAGAGACCCAGTACTTC
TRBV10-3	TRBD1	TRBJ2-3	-	CAVTPGQSTDTQYF	TGTGCCGTTACTCCGGGACAGAGCACAGATACGCAGTATTTT
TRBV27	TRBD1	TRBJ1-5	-	CASSPKGQGMVGNQPQHF	TGTGCCAGCAGTCCCAAGGGACAGGGAATGGTGGGCAATCAGCCCCAGCATTTT
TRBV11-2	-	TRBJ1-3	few	CASSLLAGNTIYF	TGTGCCAGCAGCTTATTGGCTGGAAACACCATATATTTT
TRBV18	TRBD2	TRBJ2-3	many	CASSPSGMGTDTQYF	TGTGCCAGCTCACCAAGCGGGATGGGCACAGATACGCAGTATTTT
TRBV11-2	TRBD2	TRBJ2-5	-	CASTIGRGDGTQYF	TGTGCCAGCACCATCGGACGGGGGGACGGGACCCAGTACTTC
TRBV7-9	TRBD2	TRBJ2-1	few	CASSPKLAGTGYNEQFF	TGTGCCAGCAGCCCGAAGCTAGCGGGCACCGGGTACAATGAGCAGTTCTTC
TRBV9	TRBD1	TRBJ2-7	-	CASSPWTGLNEQYF	TGTGCCAGCAGCCCTTGGACAGGATTGAACGAGCAGTACTTC